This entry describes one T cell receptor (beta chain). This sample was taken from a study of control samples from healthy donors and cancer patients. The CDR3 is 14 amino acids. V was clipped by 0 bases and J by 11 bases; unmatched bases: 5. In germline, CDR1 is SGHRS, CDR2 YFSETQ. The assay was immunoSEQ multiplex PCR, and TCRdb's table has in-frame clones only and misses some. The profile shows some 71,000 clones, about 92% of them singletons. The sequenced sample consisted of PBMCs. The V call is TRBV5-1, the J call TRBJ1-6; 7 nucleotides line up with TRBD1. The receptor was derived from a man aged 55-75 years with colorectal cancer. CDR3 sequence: CASSLGQGPAPLHF. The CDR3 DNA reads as TGCGCCAGCAGCTTGGGACAGGGTCCTGCACCCCTCCACTTT.